A single T cell receptor beta chain is shown here with its context. The antigen remains unidentified. This record comes from a study of response to subunit inactivated influenza vaccine. Overall study findings and caveats: The authors suggested that few new T cells are recruited per seasonal influenza vaccination.

The V segment lost 3 bases and the J segment 5 bases; nucleotides outside the gene matches: 4. Germline loops: CDR1 DFQATT, CDR2 SNEGSKA (reference sequence). The CDR3 runs 13 residues. TCRdb re-called the RT-PCR reads through MiXCR, storing one row per CDR3 protein. The data contain fewer than 550,000 distinct CDR3 sequences, about 25% of them singletons. The material sequenced was CD4+ T cells sorted from PBMCs, taken around 5 days after vaccination. The J gene is TRBJ2-7, the V gene TRBV20-1, with TRBD1 identical over 10 bases. This clonotype was obtained from a man aged 45 to 65 who received an inactivated influenza vaccine. Written as DNA, the CDR3 is TGCAGTGCTAGCCAAGGGACAGGGGACGAGCAGTACTTC. This encodes CSASQGTGDEQYF.